One sample yielded the 8 T cell receptor beta chains listed below, sequenced in a study of T cell responses to AZD1222 COVID-19 vaccine. Sequencing used immunoSEQ multiplex PCR; TCRdb keeps in-frame clones, though not all of them. This sample has 130,000 to 150,000 clones, with 82% found just once. Material: peripheral blood, obtained on day 0 of MenACWY control vaccination. The receptors derive from an adult in good health.

This chain connects TRBV10-2 to TRBJ1-3; 7 bases agree with TRBD1. From germline, CDR1 is WSHSY and CDR2 SAAADI. The CDR3 has 15 residues. The V and J ends lost 2 bases and 2 bases, in that order; junction bases with no gene match: 3. CDR3 sequence: CASSEIGGPGNTIYF. The CDR3 DNA sequence: TGCGCCAGCAGTGAGATAGGGGGCCCTGGAAACACCATATATTTT.

This chain connects TRBV6-5 to TRBJ1-2; 7 bases are shared with TRBD1. This CDR3 region has 14 residues. Germline loops: CDR1 MNHEY, CDR2 SVGAGI. Losses at the gene ends were 2 bases for V and 5 bases for J; bases not matched to a gene: 5. The CDR3 region has the DNA TGTGCCAGCAGTTACGGAGGGACAGCTTATGGCTACACCTTC. This codes for CASSYGGTAYGYTF.

The chain uses TRBV11-2 and TRBJ2-5; D remains ambiguous. V was pared by 5 bases and J by 1 base, with 8 bases between. The CDR3 extends over 13 amino acids. Germline V CDR1 and CDR2: SGHAT, FQNNGV. The CDR3 DNA reads as TGTGCCAGCAGCCGAGACTTCCAAGAGACCCAGTACTTC. This translates into CASSRDFQETQYF.

The chain joins TRBV4-1 to TRBJ1-3; no firm D call. V was cut by 0 bases and J by 3 bases, with 21 bases left in between. The CDR3 sequence is 19 residues long. Germline assignment: CDR1 MGHRA and CDR2 YSYEKL. The CDR3 DNA reads TGCGCCAGCAGCCAAGAAATGGGATTATTTTCGGCGGGTGGAAACACCATATATTTT. It specifies CASSQEMGLFSAGGNTIYF.

This chain uses TRBV7-9 with TRBJ2-2; TRBD2 aligns across 12 bases. The CDR3 totals 16 residues. The trim removed 5 bases at V and 6 bases at J, leaving 7 bases unmatched. CDR1 is SEHNR and CDR2 is FQNEAQ in the germline V gene (reference sequence). This CDR3 is CASSIPSGGAPGELFF. The CDR3 DNA reads TGTGCCAGCAGCATCCCTAGCGGGGGGGCCCCCGGGGAGCTGTTTTTT.

The V gene is TRBV24-1, the J gene TRBJ2-2; D remains unclear. Germline V gives CDR1 KGHDR, CDR2 SFDVKD. There are 15 residues in the CDR3. V was cut by 7 bases and J by 0 bases, with 11 bases left in between. Here the CDR3 DNA reads TGTGCCACCAGCATGTCGAGATCGAACACCGGGGAGCTGTTTTTT. It codes for CATSMSRSNTGELFF.

The chain is built from TRBV7-9 and TRBJ2-1; 8 bases align to TRBD2. Losses at the gene ends were 5 bases for V and 0 bases for J; bases not matched to a gene: 15. The CDR3 is made up of 19 amino acids. The germline V gene has CDR1 SEHNR and CDR2 FQNEAQ (reference sequence). DNA for the CDR3: TGTGCCAGCAGCGCCGAGGGACTAGAAAGGTTCGTCTCCTACAATGAGCAGTTCTTC. It encodes CASSAEGLERFVSYNEQFF.

This clone has more than one count but fewer than ten. This chain links TRBV5-6 with TRBJ2-4, with 9 bases lining up with TRBD1. From germline, CDR1 is SGHDT and CDR2 YYEEEE. V trimming: 4 bases; J trimming: 1 base; junction bases outside the gene matches: 0. This CDR3 is built from 14 residues. CDR3 sequence: CASSGQGAKNIQYF. The CDR3, as DNA: TGTGCCAGCAGCGGACAGGGGGCCAAAAACATTCAGTACTTC.